Sequencing of this T cell receptor (beta chain) was carried out in a study of T cell responses to AZD1222 COVID-19 vaccine. Study information: Pooling of second doses given at about 4 or about 12 weeks was done.

The germline CDR1 and CDR2 sequences are SEHNR and FQNEAQ (reference sequence). The germline V and J ends were trimmed by 1 base and 8 bases, with 11 bases remaining between them. This CDR3 is built from 13 residues. TCRdb's table, derived via immunoSEQ multiplex PCR, lists solely in-frame clones and lacks some. The data hold approximately 260,000 clones, with approximately 95% observed a single time. This clonotype was sampled from an adult in good health. The source was peripheral blood, collected on day 0 of AZD1222 vaccination. This sequence joins TRBV7-9 and TRBJ1-2, with D uncertain. The DNA for the CDR3 is TGTGCCAGCAGCTTAGTCTCAGTGAACGGCTACACCTTC. Its protein product is CASSLVSVNGYTF.